This entry features one TCR beta chain sequence. The target antigen is unknown. Looked up from germline, CDR1 is SGHTA and CDR2 is FQGNSA. V lost 3 bases to trimming and J lost 5 bases, with 14 bases between them. The CDR3 sequence is 15 residues long. The data were taken from a study of cytomegalovirus exposure and HLA in healthy donors. Study results and caveats: A later analysis reportedly found that, within productive TCRs, an Asian-associated ancestry cluster had fewer N-insertions than the mean observed across the approximately 700 donors. It was confirmed in vitro that three of the CMV-associated chains were specific for CMV antigens. Presence/absence analyses took donor sequencing depth as roughly uniform.

At collection, donors were nominally healthy, but unrecorded immune exposures were probable. The PCR was carried out with 60 Vbeta primers and 13 Jbeta primers. Using immunoSEQ multiplex PCR, the repertoire was profiled, and TCRdb retains in-frame clones only, with some absent. The sample contains about 110,000 clones, 81% of which appear only once. The sequenced sample consisted of PBMCs. The J gene is TRBJ2-4, the V gene TRBV7-2, with a weak D call TRBD1 (5 bases). This clonotype was obtained from a woman aged 30 to 39 in good health and CMV-seronegative. CDR3 bases: TGTGCCAGCAGCTTCGATAGAGTCAGGGAAAACATTCAGTACTTC. It is translated as CASSFDRVRENIQYF.